What follows describes a single TCR beta chain. TCRdb called the 5' RACE reads again in MiXCR, with one record for every CDR3 protein. The sample has approximately 240,000 distinct CDR3 sequences, about a sixth seen once. With 1 base removed from V and 5 bases from J, the gap between germline ends came to 8 bases. CDR3 length: 14 amino acids. Germline CDR1 is SEHNR and CDR2 is FQNEAQ (reference sequence). The source of the sample is a study of T-cell memory formation after mild COVID-19. The sequence was collected from a man younger than 35 who had mild COVID-19 (a few samples of this study predate the infection). Cell type and time point are not known. The chain is built from TRBV7-9 and TRBJ1-4; D is undetermined. Sequencing was performed on PBMCs or a T cell subset sorted from them (not recorded which). The CDR3 bases are TGTGCCAGCAGCTTAGACAGCCCGAATGAAAAACTGTTTTTT. It specifies CASSLDSPNEKLFF.